A selection of T cell receptor beta chains follows, all from one sample in a study of blood T cell repertoires in COVID-19. The table came from immunoSEQ multiplex PCR; TCRdb's copy has only in-frame clones and leaves some out. This sample yields approximately 200,000 clones, of which more than 75% are seen a single time; 8% to 10% belongs to the top ten. The sequenced sample was PBMCs or T cells enriched from blood (not recorded which). These TCRs come from a woman in her thirties who had recovered from COVID-19. Both conserved end residues are part of each CDR3. The D gene is left open where the match is weak.

>TRBV19|TRBJ2-2|NA
CASSRRTDTNTGELFF
>TRBV29-1|TRBJ2-7|NA
CSVARARQAEQYF
>TRBV15|TRBJ1-5|NA
CATSREIAENQPQHF
>TRBV5-6|TRBJ1-2|NA
CASRKPGRGHGYTF
>TRBV19|TRBJ2-7|TRBD2
CASATSGISYEQYF
>TRBV29-1|TRBJ2-7|TRBD2
CSVLGEGGYEQYF
>TRBV18|TRBJ2-5|TRBD1
CASSPTGYRETQYF
>TRBV29-1|TRBJ2-1|TRBD2
CSGEREGYNEQFF
>TRBV5-8|TRBJ2-7|TRBD1
CASSLMGTGADEQYF
>TRBV28|TRBJ1-2|NA
CASSFPFGDNYGYTF
>TRBV18|TRBJ2-3|NA
CASSPRFFAVDTQYF
>TRBV7-3|TRBJ2-1|TRBD2
CASSSTSGWYNEQFF
>TRBV28|TRBJ1-2|TRBD1
CASRLGQRHNYGYTF
>TRBV11-1|TRBJ2-7|TRBD2
CASSGRTSGSSYEQYF
>TRBV28|TRBJ1-6|NA
CASSLWRDSYNSPLHF
>TRBV29-1|TRBJ2-7|TRBD2
CSVEDTYGRASGEQYF
>TRBV18|TRBJ2-2|NA
CASSLDRNTGELFF
>TRBV19|TRBJ2-1|TRBD2
CASTSWGLAGSNEQFF
>TRBV12-3/TRBV12-4|TRBJ1-1|NA
CASSKGTEAFF
>TRBV2|TRBJ1-5|NA
CASSERARELLYSNQPQHF
>TRBV11-3|TRBJ2-7|NA
CASSYLGGDSYEQYF
>TRBV5-6|TRBJ2-1|NA
CASSLDSGRSSYNEQFF
>TRBV11-2|TRBJ2-7|TRBD1
CASSPGTGGYEQYF
>TRBV6-5|TRBJ2-1|NA
CASRGGQFVRNEQFF
>TRBV7-8|TRBJ2-1|NA
CASSSRGNEQFF
>TRBV3-1/TRBV3-2|TRBJ1-2|TRBD1
CASSQDQWWTGDSGGYTF
>TRBV20-1|TRBJ2-7|NA
CSAHAGYEQYF
>TRBV2|TRBJ2-2|NA
CASTTEQGWAGELFF
>TRBV28|TRBJ1-5|NA
CASSLDIDNQPQHF
>TRBV7-2|TRBJ2-1|TRBD2
CASSLGLSTSGSYEQFF
>TRBV11-2|TRBJ1-2|TRBD1
CASSVGQGLGYTF
>TRBV30|TRBJ1-2|TRBD1
CAWQGDKYGYTF
>TRBV27|TRBJ2-3|NA
CASSMYSGISAYTDTQYF
>TRBV11-2|TRBJ2-1|NA
CASSPLLGLLF
>TRBV28|TRBJ1-2|NA
CASSFILPKTESTNYGYTF
>TRBV2|TRBJ2-1|NA
CASSEMAEEGNNEQFF
>TRBV10-3|TRBJ2-7|TRBD2
CAISFGTNGNEQYF
>TRBV28|TRBJ2-1|TRBD2
CASSLRLAGGRNEQFF
>TRBV6-1|TRBJ1-5|NA
CASSVSGWVTDQPQHF